A single sample gave rise to the 13 T cell receptor beta chains below, sequenced in a study of cytomegalovirus exposure and HLA in healthy donors. Profiled with immunoSEQ multiplex PCR; TCRdb holds only in-frame clones, not every one. The sample holds some 200,000 clones, roughly 80% seen once. Sequencing was done on a sample of PBMCs. All receptors derive from a woman aged 18-35 years in good health and CMV-seropositive.

This clone was seen ten or more times. The rearrangement links TRBV6-1 to TRBJ2-1, with 7 nucleotides matching TRBD1. The germline CDR1 and CDR2 sequences are MNHNS and SASEGT. The CDR3 covers 13 residues. V was pared by 7 bases and J by 3 bases, with 3 bases of the junction left unmatched. The CDR3 DNA follows: TGTGCCAGCACGGGACAGATCTACAATGAGCAGTTCTTC. Its protein is CASTGQIYNEQFF.

J is TRBJ1-1 and V is TRBV27; D unclear. The V and J ends lost 1 base and 1 base respectively, with 4 bases between them. The CDR3 loop spans 13 amino acids. Germline CDR1 MNHEY, CDR2 SMNVEV (reference sequence). The CDR3 reads CASSLYGNTEAFF. Written as DNA, the CDR3 is TGTGCCAGCAGTTTATACGGGAACACTGAAGCTTTCTTT.

V is TRBV7-2 and J is TRBJ2-2, with TRBD1 matching 9 bases. V was pared by 1 base and J by 7 bases, with 4 bases of the junction left unmatched. Germline lookup yields CDR1 SGHTA and CDR2 FQGNSA. There are 15 residues in the CDR3. Here the CDR3 DNA reads TGTGCCAGCAGCTTAGTACAGGGGGCGGGCGGGGAGCTGTTTTTT. The encoded protein is CASSLVQGAGGELFF.

The rearrangement uses TRBV29-1 and TRBJ2-7, with 9 bases that match TRBD1. The V gene's germline CDR1 is SQVTM and CDR2 ANQGSEA. With 2 bases clipped from V and 2 bases from J, the junction kept 4 bases outside the gene matches. The CDR3 has 14 residues. The CDR3 protein is CSVERGQGTYEQYF. CDR3 DNA sequence: TGCAGCGTTGAACGGGGACAGGGCACCTACGAGCAGTACTTC.

This clone was picked up many times. The chain links TRBV19 to TRBJ2-4; 8 nucleotides agree with TRBD2. Trimming at V came to 0 bases and at J to 7 bases, leaving 5 bases not matched to a gene. There are 15 residues in the CDR3. The germline V gene has CDR1 LNHDA and CDR2 SQIVND (reference sequence). This chain's CDR3 is CASSIDQAGENIQYF. CDR3 in DNA: TGTGCCAGTAGTATAGACCAAGCGGGGGAGAACATTCAGTACTTC.

The rearrangement links TRBV13 to TRBJ2-5, with unresolved D. The germline V gene encodes CDR1 PRHDT and CDR2 FYEKMQ (reference sequence). V lost 5 bases and J 0 bases, leaving 7 bases between the germline ends. The CDR3 spans 13 residues. For the CDR3, the DNA is TGTGCCAGCAGCAGAGACAACCAAGAGACCCAGTACTTC. Residues: CASSRDNQETQYF.

This chain joins TRBV19 and TRBJ1-2; D gene unclear. The CDR3 totals 14 residues. Germline V gene data show CDR1 as LNHDA and CDR2 as SQIVND (reference sequence). The CDR3, as DNA: TGTGCTTCCTGTAGGAGGGAGGATCACTATGGCTACACCTTC. Its protein product is CASCRREDHYGYTF.

The rearrangement joins TRBV6-5 to TRBJ1-2, with TRBD1 as a possible D gene (5 bases). Germline CDR1 is MNHEY and CDR2 is SVGAGI. The CDR3 consists of 12 residues. With 6 bases removed from V and 0 bases from J, the gap between germline ends came to 5 bases. The CDR3 DNA reads as TGTGCCAGCAGCAGGGCTAACTATGGCTACACCTTC. This codes for CASSRANYGYTF.

This clone has a handful of counts. The chain links TRBV27 to TRBJ1-6; no firm D call. Trimming pared 3 bases from V and 9 bases from J, leaving 6 bases between. The CDR3 runs 12 residues. Per germline, CDR1 MNHEY and CDR2 SMNVEV (reference sequence). In DNA, the CDR3 is TGTGCCAGCAGTTTGGGCAGTTCACCCCTCCACTTT. It yields the protein CASSLGSSPLHF.

The rearrangement joins TRBV5-4 to TRBJ1-1; a possible D gene is TRBD1 (6 bases). Germline loops: CDR1 SGHNT, CDR2 YYREEE (reference sequence). The CDR3 covers 16 residues. V lost 0 bases to trimming and J lost 4 bases, with 16 bases between them. The CDR3 region has the DNA TGTGCCAGCAGCTTGGCCGCCAGGGGCGATAGCACTGAAGCTTTCTTT. Its translation: CASSLAARGDSTEAFF.

The V and J genes are TRBV29-1 and TRBJ2-7; no clear D gene. The germline V gene encodes CDR1 SQVTM and CDR2 ANQGSEA. The CDR3 covers 13 residues. Deletions cut 4 bases from V and 3 bases from J, with 13 bases between. The CDR3 here is CSVVYLVGYEQYF. The DNA for the CDR3 is TGCAGCGTTGTCTATCTAGTGGGCTACGAGCAGTACTTC.

This clone occurred a few times. The rearrangement uses TRBV4-1 and TRBJ2-7, with a tentative D call TRBD2 (6 bases). Germline V gene data show CDR1 as MGHRA and CDR2 as YSYEKL. The V end lost 1 base, the J end lost 0 bases, and 10 bases lay between the germline ends. The CDR3 is made up of 15 amino acids. The CDR3, as DNA: TGCGCCAGCAGCCAAGTTAGCGGCATCTCCTACGAGCAGTACTTC. Translating it yields CASSQVSGISYEQYF.

The genes are TRBV19 and TRBJ1-4, with unresolved D. Trimming removed 4 bases at V and 8 bases at J, with 8 bases between. The CDR3 loop spans 12 amino acids. Germline CDR1 is LNHDA and CDR2 is SQIVND (reference sequence). The CDR3 protein is CASSTVPEKLFF. In DNA form, the CDR3 reads TGTGCCAGTAGTACCGTCCCCGAAAAACTGTTTTTT.